This is a list of T cell receptor beta chains from one sample in a study of identical twins. TCRdb passed the 5' RACE reads through MiXCR, listing each CDR3 protein once. The sample has 250,000 to 300,000 distinct CDR3 sequences, about 9% seen once; the top ten hold approximately 3%. This sample was also put to use in a study of yellow fever vaccine responses in identical twins.

Sequencing was carried out using CD8+ T cells sorted from blood. These TCRs come from a woman aged 18 to 35 in good health. CDR3s leave out the opening cysteine and the closing phenylalanine or tryptophan. Each record gives: V gene, CDR3 protein.

v_gene: TRBV5-1; CDR3aa: ASSLGPSALGDTQY
v_gene: TRBV4-3; CDR3aa: ASSQDHRRNEQF
v_gene: TRBV15; CDR3aa: ATSLGGELTDTQY
v_gene: TRBV9; CDR3aa: ASSLLAGGTGVFGELF
v_gene: TRBV4-1; CDR3aa: ASSQAGTSSYEQY
v_gene: TRBV28; CDR3aa: ASSGEGASTQY
v_gene: TRBV6-5; CDR3aa: ASSSEGGWSGELF
v_gene: TRBV7-9; CDR3aa: ASSPPEGGLTYEQY
v_gene: TRBV6-4; CDR3aa: ALRGADTQY
v_gene: TRBV6-4; CDR3aa: ASSPSENSYEQY
v_gene: TRBV7-9; CDR3aa: ASSLWDRGPDTQY
v_gene: TRBV7-8; CDR3aa: ASSLGGLNTDTQY
v_gene: TRBV24-1; CDR3aa: ATSDFRDQEETQY
v_gene: TRBV29-1; CDR3aa: SVVIWGALAETQY
v_gene: TRBV29-1; CDR3aa: SVETGLGNEQF
v_gene: TRBV11-2; CDR3aa: ASSLNFGGGADTQY
v_gene: TRBV5-6; CDR3aa: ASSSRRTGPYEQY
v_gene: TRBV28; CDR3aa: ASSFSHQGGFTDTQY
v_gene: TRBV7-2; CDR3aa: ASSYPMRRKETQY
v_gene: TRBV5-6; CDR3aa: ASSLWQGPPSTDTQY
v_gene: TRBV5-8; CDR3aa: ASRPIGAGETDTQY
v_gene: TRBV28; CDR3aa: ASRTHAKGQNTEAF
v_gene: TRBV7-2; CDR3aa: ASSLGGGTHQPQH
v_gene: TRBV9; CDR3aa: ASSVEGVGDEQY
v_gene: TRBV29-1; CDR3aa: SADMEDATNYGYT
v_gene: TRBV12-3/TRBV12-4; CDR3aa: ASSFGVTEAF
v_gene: TRBV5-1; CDR3aa: ASSPTRQSYEQY
v_gene: TRBV12-3/TRBV12-4; CDR3aa: ASSLARGGDEQY
v_gene: TRBV6-5; CDR3aa: ASSYDVNTEAF
v_gene: TRBV6-5; CDR3aa: ASSYTRNQPQH
v_gene: TRBV24-1; CDR3aa: ATRRLADYNEQF
v_gene: TRBV7-8; CDR3aa: ASSSDREGYNEQF
v_gene: TRBV7-9; CDR3aa: ASRGRQGSSYEQY
v_gene: TRBV5-5; CDR3aa: ASSLDLGQNTEAF